This T cell receptor (beta chain) came from a study of T cells in localized non-small cell lung cancer. This CDR3 is built from 15 residues. Trimming took 3 bases from V and 7 from J; bases not matched to a gene: 6. CDR1 and CDR2 (germline): MGHRA, YSYEKL. The data were produced by immunoSEQ multiplex PCR, yet TCRdb's version contains in-frame clones alone and is incomplete. The sample records more than 30,000 clones, approximately 86% being singletons. The V call is TRBV4-1, the J call TRBJ1-5, with 10 bases matching TRBD1. Sequencing was performed on peripheral blood mononuclear cells, taken before any cancer treatment. The sequence was obtained from a woman between 40 and 69 years old with stage III lung adenocarcinoma. DNA of the CDR3: TGCGCCAGCAGCCAGACAGGGGGCGCCGGGCAGCCCCAGCATTTT. This sequence encodes CASSQTGGAGQPQHF.